Each of the 28 T cell receptor beta chains below was sequenced from the same sample in a study of shared clonotypes between healthy human individuals. TCRdb's copy holds only in-frame clones and misses some; the assay was immunoSEQ multiplex PCR. The table has approximately 1.4 million clones, 95% to 99% seen once. Sequencing input: naive CD4+ T cells sorted from blood. As to subset: CD45RA+ positively selected. These receptor sequences come from a young man in good health.

The rearrangement links TRBV4-3 to TRBJ1-4; 9 bases agree with TRBD1. In germline, CDR1 is LGHNA, CDR2 YSLEER. The V gene end was trimmed by 0 bases and the J gene end by 8 bases; junction bases not matched to a gene: 1. This CDR3 is 14 amino acids long. CDR3 residues: CASSQEGTGEKLFF. The DNA of the CDR3 is TGCGCCAGCAGCCAAGAAGGGACAGGGGAAAAACTGTTTTTT.

This chain links TRBV11-2 with TRBJ2-5; D may correspond to TRBD1 or TRBD2 (6 bases each). The V gene's germline CDR1 is SGHAT and CDR2 FQNNGV. This CDR3 has 16 amino acids. V lost 3 bases and J 2 bases, leaving 16 bases between the germline ends. The CDR3 sequence: CASSLPEGGWQETQYF. As DNA, the CDR3 is TGTGCCAGCAGCTTGCCCGAGGGGGGTTGGCAAGAGACCCAGTACTTC.

The rearrangement links TRBV19 to TRBJ2-3; possibly TRBD1 for D (5 bases). The germline V gene encodes CDR1 LNHDA and CDR2 SQIVND (reference sequence). Trimming shortened V by 5 bases and J by 4 bases, and 13 bases separated the two germline ends. This CDR3 region has 14 residues. This chain's CDR3 is CASSPYAGPDTQYF. DNA of the CDR3: TGTGCCAGTAGTCCGTATGCAGGGCCAGATACGCAGTATTTT.

This clone appeared a single time. This sequence joins TRBV6-1 and TRBJ2-7; 9 bases are a match to TRBD2. There are 16 residues in the CDR3. Trimming cost V 4 bases and J 3 bases; bases outside gene matches: 10. Germline CDR1 reads MNHNS; CDR2 reads SASEGT. CDR3 nucleotide sequence: TGTGCCAGCAGTGCTCTTAGCGGGAGAGTTAACTACGAGCAGTACTTC. This encodes CASSALSGRVNYEQYF.

V and J are TRBV7-2 and TRBJ2-1; 12 bases map to TRBD2. This CDR3 spans 17 amino acids. CDR1 is SGHTA, CDR2 FQGNSA, per germline. J gave up 5 bases and V 3 bases, and 8 bases lay outside the gene matches. This chain's CDR3 is CASSLNSGLAGHNEQFF. In nucleotides, the CDR3 is TGTGCCAGCAGCTTGAACAGTGGACTAGCGGGACACAATGAGCAGTTCTTC.

The rearrangement joins TRBV28 to TRBJ1-5; the D is unclear. Germline CDR1 MDHEN, CDR2 SYDVKM. V was pared by 1 base and J by 1 base, with 17 bases between. This CDR3 is built from 18 residues. CDR3 in DNA: TGTGCCAGCAGTTTATTGGCTGGCCGCCGGGGAAGCAATCAGCCCCAGCATTTT. The encoded protein is CASSLLAGRRGSNQPQHF. The full variable domain, rest sourced from reference TRBV28 and TRBJ1-5, is DVKVTQSSRYLVKRTGEKVFLECVQDMDHENMFWYRQDPGLGLRLIYFSYDVKMKEKGDIPEGYSVSREKKERFSLILESASTNQTSMYLCASSLLAGRRGSNQPQHFGDGTRLSIL.

This clone was found once. V is TRBV4-2 and J is TRBJ1-2; D not certain. The CDR3 runs 12 residues. The germline CDR1 and CDR2 sequences are LGHNA and YNFKEQ. Deletions cut 4 bases from V and 11 bases from J, with 14 bases between. Written as DNA, the CDR3 is TGTGCCAGCAGCCCCGTAGGTTTGAGGTACACCTTC. It translates to CASSPVGLRYTF.

This clone was picked up one time. The V call is TRBV5-1, the J call TRBJ1-2; D is ambiguous. The V and J ends lost 2 bases and 6 bases respectively, with 8 bases between them. Germline loops: CDR1 SGHRS, CDR2 YFSETQ. This CDR3 has 12 residues. CDR3 nucleotides: TGCGCCAGCAGCTTCCGGGAGGATGGCTACACCTTC. Its translation: CASSFREDGYTF.

Turning to this clone: The same CDR3 also results from other DNA sequences found in this sample. This chain's CDR3 is CASIRTENEKLFF. In nucleotides, the CDR3 is TGTGCCAGCATTCGGACAGAGAATGAAAAACTGTTTTTT. The V gene is TRBV2, the J gene TRBJ1-4, with D possibly being TRBD1 (6 bases). The V gene lost 7 bases and the J gene lost 5 bases, with 11 bases spanning the gap. The CDR3 runs 13 residues. CDR1 and CDR2 (germline): SNHLY, FYNNEI.

The J gene is TRBJ2-3, the V gene TRBV21-1. TRBV21-1 is deemed a pseudogene. This CDR3 comprises 14 residues. The CDR3: CASILTPTTDTQYF. CDR3 nucleotide sequence: TGTGCCAGCATCCTTACCCCGACCACAGATACGCAGTATTTT.

This chain connects TRBV5-1 to TRBJ2-6, with D unresolved. CDR1 is SGHRS and CDR2 is YFSETQ in the germline V gene. V gave up 5 bases and J gave up 4 bases, with 19 bases separating them. CDR3 length: 17 amino acids. The CDR3 protein is CASRIGQYPTGANVLTF. In DNA form, the CDR3 reads TGCGCCAGCAGGATCGGGCAGTACCCCACCGGGGCCAACGTCCTGACTTTC.

DNA of the CDR3: TGTGCCAGCAGTGAAAAGGGAGGACGGGGTCAGTTTTTT. This codes for CASSEKGGRGQFF. This chain connects TRBV6-1 to TRBJ1-4, with D unclear. CDR3 size: 13 residues. V lost 2 bases and J lost 16, with 17 bases in between. Germline loops: CDR1 MNHNS, CDR2 SASEGT.

The chain has TRBV14 and TRBJ1-3, with 8 bases aligning to TRBD1. The V segment lost 0 bases and the J segment 7 bases; nucleotides outside the gene matches: 8. The CDR3 runs 16 residues. Germline V gives CDR1 SGHDN, CDR2 FVKESK. The CDR3, as DNA: TGTGCCAGCAGCCAAGATGCAAGGACAGGGCGGAACACCATATATTTT. Its protein product is CASSQDARTGRNTIYF. The full variable domain, its missing parts supplied by reference TRBV14 and TRBJ1-3, is EAGVTQFPSHSVIEKGQTVTLRCDPISGHDNLYWYRRVMGKEIKFLLHFVKESKQDESGMPNNRFLAERTGGTYSTLKVQPAELEDSGVYFCASSQDARTGRNTIYFGEGSWLTVV.

The chain employs TRBV6-6 and TRBJ2-3; D is ambiguous. This CDR3 spans 12 amino acids. Germline CDR1 MNHNY, CDR2 SVGAGI (reference sequence). The V and J ends lost 0 bases and 6 bases respectively, with 4 bases between them. CDR3 residues: CASSYSYDTQYF. The CDR3 region has the DNA TGTGCCAGCAGTTACTCGTACGATACGCAGTATTTT.

The chain combines TRBV6-5 with TRBJ2-3, with D possibly being TRBD2 (6 bases). The germline CDR1 and CDR2 sequences are MNHEY and SVGAGI. The germline V and J ends were trimmed by 8 bases and 2 bases, with 11 bases remaining between them. The CDR3 is 13 residues long. CDR3: CASGRRVTDTQYF. As DNA, the CDR3 is TGTGCCAGCGGGAGGAGGGTCACAGATACGCAGTATTTT.

The V and J genes are TRBV18 and TRBJ2-7; 11 nucleotides align to TRBD2. CDR3 length equals 15 residues. J was trimmed by 4 bases and V by 3 bases; bases with no gene match: 5. Germline V CDR1 and CDR2: KGHSH, LQKENI. CDR3 region: CASSPSTSGSYEQYF. The CDR3 nucleotides read TGTGCCAGCTCACCGTCCACTAGCGGGAGTTACGAGCAGTACTTC.

This chain connects TRBV28 to TRBJ2-1, with TRBD2 matching 9 bases. The J segment lost 10 bases and the V segment lost 3 bases, leaving 13 bases of the junction unmatched. Germline V gene sequence: CDR1 MDHEN, CDR2 SYDVKM. The CDR3 is made up of 16 amino acids. CDR3 amino acids: CASSFSLGLALGEQFF. The CDR3 nucleotides read TGTGCCAGCAGTTTCTCGCTTGGACTAGCGCTGGGAGAGCAGTTCTTC.

This rearrangement joins TRBV11-3 to TRBJ2-5, with 8 nucleotides matching TRBD1. V lost 2 bases to trimming and J lost 5 bases; unmatched junction nucleotides: 4. The germline V gene encodes CDR1 SGHNT and CDR2 YENEEA. The CDR3 has 14 residues. The CDR3 reads CASSLQGAGETQYF. CDR3 in DNA: TGTGCCAGCAGCTTACAGGGGGCTGGGGAGACCCAGTACTTC.

The chain employs TRBV5-4 and TRBJ2-7, with D unresolved. The germline CDR1 and CDR2 sequences are SGHNT and YYREEE (reference sequence). The CDR3 sequence is 13 residues long. The V gene lost 0 bases and the J gene lost 6 bases, with 10 bases spanning the gap. CDR3 coding DNA: TGTGCCAGCAGCTTGGACCCAGCCGGCGAGCAGTACTTC. Its protein is CASSLDPAGEQYF.

The chain recombines TRBV9 with TRBJ2-2; 13 bases line up with TRBD2. Trimming at V came to 3 bases and at J to 2 bases, leaving 1 base not matched to a gene. The CDR3 is 16 residues long. In germline, CDR1 is SGDLS, CDR2 YYNGEE. The CDR3 DNA reads as TGTGCCAGCAGCGGGACTAGCGGGGGCAACACCGGGGAGCTGTTTTTT. It codes for CASSGTSGGNTGELFF.

The V gene is TRBV25-1, the J gene TRBJ1-4, with D possibly TRBD1 on 5 matching bases. Trimming removed 3 bases from V and 7 bases from J, with 12 bases in between. The CDR3 length is 14 residues. CDR1 MGHDK and CDR2 SYGVNS come from the germline V gene. CDR3 in amino acids: CASSDPGKFEKLFF. CDR3 bases: TGTGCCAGCAGTGATCCAGGGAAGTTTGAAAAACTGTTTTTT. Complete variable domain (other parts from reference TRBV25-1 and TRBJ1-4): EADIYQTPRYLVIGTGKKITLECSQTMGHDKMYWYQQDPGMELHLIHYSYGVNSTEKGDLSSESTVSRIRTEHFPLTLESARPSHTSQYLCASSDPGKFEKLFFGSGTQLSVL.

V usage is TRBV19 and J usage is TRBJ2-1; tentatively, D is TRBD2 (5 bases). This CDR3 contains 16 residues. CDR1 is LNHDA, CDR2 SQIVND, per germline (reference sequence). Trimming took 9 bases from V and 0 from J, leaving 18 bases between them. The CDR3 reads CASSLGGSYSYNEQFF. CDR3 bases: TGTGCCAGCTCGTTGGGTGGGAGCTACTCCTACAATGAGCAGTTCTTC.

This clone was detected once. V gene TRBV12-5 combines with J gene TRBJ2-1; D may match TRBD1 or TRBD2 (5 bases each). The CDR3 sequence is 15 residues long. Trimming pared 6 bases from V and 9 bases from J, leaving 21 bases between. The germline V gene encodes CDR1 LGHNT and CDR2 FRNRAP. In DNA form, the CDR3 reads TGTGCTAGTGGGTGGGGGTTAGGGAGTTCGGGTGAGCAGTTCTTC. As protein: CASGWGLGSSGEQFF. The complete variable domain, with remaining parts taken from reference TRBV12-5 and TRBJ2-1, reads DARVTQTPRHKVTEMGQEVTMRCQPILGHNTVFWYRQTMMQGLELLAYFRNRAPLDDSGMPKDRFSAEMPDATLATLKIQPSEPRDSAVYFCASGWGLGSSGEQFFGPGTRLTVL.

J is TRBJ2-3 and V is TRBV5-1, with a tentative D call TRBD2 (5 bases). CDR1 is SGHRS and CDR2 is YFSETQ in the germline V gene. The CDR3 is 14 amino acids. Trimming pared 4 bases from V and 5 bases from J, leaving 14 bases between. CDR3 amino acids: CASSATSSGDTQYF. CDR3 DNA: TGCGCCAGCAGCGCTACTAGTTCGGGAGATACGCAGTATTTT. Looking up the rest from reference TRBV5-1 and TRBJ2-3 gives the full variable domain: KAGVTQTPRYLIKTRGQQVTLSCSPISGHRSVSWYQQTPGQGLQFLFEYFSETQRNKGNFPGRFSGRQFSNSRSEMNVSTLELGDSALYLCASSATSSGDTQYFGPGTRLTVL.

The chain recombines TRBV28 with TRBJ2-1, with 9 nucleotides matching TRBD1. Germline V CDR1 and CDR2: MDHEN, SYDVKM. The CDR3 is made up of 16 amino acids. J was trimmed by 5 bases and V by 6 bases; bases with no gene match: 11. CDR3 bases: TGTGCCAGCAGGCGACAGGGGGAACTTGCACACAATGAGCAGTTCTTC. As protein: CASRRQGELAHNEQFF.

The chain recombines TRBV9 with TRBJ2-3; 13 positions match TRBD2. The CDR3 totals 17 residues. The V segment lost 4 bases and the J segment 6 bases; nucleotides outside the gene matches: 11. Germline loops: CDR1 SGDLS, CDR2 YYNGEE. The CDR3 DNA reads TGTGCCAGCAGCTCCCGACTAGCGGGAGGCCAAGCTGATACGCAGTATTTT. Translated, it gives CASSSRLAGGQADTQYF.

The CDR3 coding sequence is TGTGCCAGCAGTCTATTACAGTACAATGAGCAGTTCTTC. Its protein is CASSLLQYNEQFF. The chain joins TRBV28 to TRBJ2-1; D uncertain. The CDR3 consists of 13 residues. V gave up 5 bases and J gave up 4 bases, with 9 bases separating them. The germline V gene encodes CDR1 MDHEN and CDR2 SYDVKM. Combining the CDR3 with reference TRBV28 and TRBJ2-1 gives the whole variable domain DVKVTQSSRYLVKRTGEKVFLECVQDMDHENMFWYRQDPGLGLRLIYFSYDVKMKEKGDIPEGYSVSREKKERFSLILESASTNQTSMYLCASSLLQYNEQFFGPGTRLTVL.

This chain uses TRBV7-8 with TRBJ2-5; 7 bases line up with TRBD1. CDR1 and CDR2 from the germline V gene are SGHVS and FQNEAQ. Trimming cost V 6 bases and J 5 bases; bases outside gene matches: 6. This CDR3 is built from 13 residues. This CDR3 is CASSYRGAETQYF. The CDR3 bases are TGTGCCAGCAGTTACAGGGGCGCGGAGACCCAGTACTTC.